The clone carrying this TCR beta chain was recorded at least ten times. Antigen: not known. These data belong to a study of T cell repertoires in cytomegalovirus infection. TCRdb re-called the reads through MiXCR, storing one row per CDR3 protein. The table records some 800,000 distinct CDR3 sequences, roughly 29% of them present only once. Study-level results: Ex vivo, HLA-C-restricted CMV-specific TCR beta clonotypes prevailed over the rest of the response.

The CDR3 spans 14 residues. CDR1 SGHTA and CDR2 FQGNSA come from the germline V gene. The V gene lost 1 base and the J gene lost 4 bases, with 10 bases spanning the gap. The sequencing here drew on cultured CD8+ T cells from PBMCs, taken from culture after CMV antigen stimulation. This sequence originates from a human donor in good health (CMV status not recorded). Some clones in this sample may be carry-over from other donors' samples. The chain is built from TRBV7-2 and TRBJ1-1; D remains ambiguous. The CDR3 DNA reads TGTGCCAGCAGCTTAGTTCCGGGTTTCACTGAAGCTTTCTTT. Protein product: CASSLVPGFTEAFF.